Detailed here is one T cell receptor beta chain. This sample is part of a study of T cell changes during pregnancy in multiple sclerosis. Here immunoSEQ multiplex PCR was the method, and the copy in TCRdb shows in-frame clones only, minus some. The sample contains 40,000 or so clones, approximately 92% of which appear only once. The V gene lost 9 bases and the J gene lost 6 bases, with 14 bases spanning the gap. From germline, CDR1 is WSHSY and CDR2 SAAADI. The CDR3 covers 12 residues. Sequencing was performed on CD8+ T cells from peripheral blood mononuclear cells, taken in the first trimester of pregnancy. The chain links TRBV10-2 to TRBJ1-1, with a tentative D call TRBD1 (6 bases). This clonotype originated in a female donor with multiple sclerosis, enrolled in a pregnancy study. The CDR3 here is CASGIGQPEAFF. CDR3 nucleotides: TGCGCCAGTGGAATTGGACAGCCTGAAGCTTTCTTT.